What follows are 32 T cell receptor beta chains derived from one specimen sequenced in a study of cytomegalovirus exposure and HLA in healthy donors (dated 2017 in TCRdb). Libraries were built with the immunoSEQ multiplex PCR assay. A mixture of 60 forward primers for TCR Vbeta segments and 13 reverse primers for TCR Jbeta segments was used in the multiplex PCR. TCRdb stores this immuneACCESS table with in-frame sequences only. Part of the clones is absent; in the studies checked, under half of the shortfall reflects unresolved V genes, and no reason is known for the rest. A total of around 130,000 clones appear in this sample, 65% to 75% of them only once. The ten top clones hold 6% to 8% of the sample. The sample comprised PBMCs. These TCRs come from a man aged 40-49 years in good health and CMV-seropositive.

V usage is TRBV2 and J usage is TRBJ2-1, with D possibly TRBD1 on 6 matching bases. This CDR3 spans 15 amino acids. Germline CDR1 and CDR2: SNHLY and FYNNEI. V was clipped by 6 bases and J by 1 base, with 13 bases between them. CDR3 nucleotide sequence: TGTGCCAGCAGCCCCCAGAGGGGGTCCTACAATGAGCAGTTCTTC. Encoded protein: CASSPQRGSYNEQFF.

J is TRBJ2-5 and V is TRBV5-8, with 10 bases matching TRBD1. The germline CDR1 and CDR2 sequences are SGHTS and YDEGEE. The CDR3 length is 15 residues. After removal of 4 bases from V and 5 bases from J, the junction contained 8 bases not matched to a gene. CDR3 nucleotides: TGTGCCAGCAGCGTGGACAGGGGGTTGAGGGAGACCCAGTACTTC. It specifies CASSVDRGLRETQYF.

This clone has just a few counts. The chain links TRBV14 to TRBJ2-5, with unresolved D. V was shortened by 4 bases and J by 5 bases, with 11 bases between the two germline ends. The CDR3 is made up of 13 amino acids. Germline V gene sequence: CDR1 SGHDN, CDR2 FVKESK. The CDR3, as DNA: TGTGCCAGCAGCCCCCTGCGCTGGGAGACCCAGTACTTC. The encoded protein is CASSPLRWETQYF.

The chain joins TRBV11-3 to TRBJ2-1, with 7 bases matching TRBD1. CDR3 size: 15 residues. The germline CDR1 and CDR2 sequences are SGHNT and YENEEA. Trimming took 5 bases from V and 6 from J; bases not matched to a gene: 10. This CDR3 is CASSVDREGFNEQFF. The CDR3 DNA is TGTGCCAGCAGCGTTGACAGGGAAGGGTTCAATGAGCAGTTCTTC.

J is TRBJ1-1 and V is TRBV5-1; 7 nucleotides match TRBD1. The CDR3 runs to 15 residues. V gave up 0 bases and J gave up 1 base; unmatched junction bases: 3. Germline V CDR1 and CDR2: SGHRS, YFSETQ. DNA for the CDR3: TGCGCCAGCAGCTTGGATGGACAGGAGAACACTGAAGCTTTCTTT. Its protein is CASSLDGQENTEAFF.

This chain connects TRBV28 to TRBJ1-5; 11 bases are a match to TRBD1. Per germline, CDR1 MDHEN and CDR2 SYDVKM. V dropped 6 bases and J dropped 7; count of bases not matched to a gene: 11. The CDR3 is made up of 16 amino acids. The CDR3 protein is CASSAPGQGARQPQHF. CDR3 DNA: TGTGCCAGCAGCGCCCCCGGACAGGGGGCGAGACAGCCCCAGCATTTT.

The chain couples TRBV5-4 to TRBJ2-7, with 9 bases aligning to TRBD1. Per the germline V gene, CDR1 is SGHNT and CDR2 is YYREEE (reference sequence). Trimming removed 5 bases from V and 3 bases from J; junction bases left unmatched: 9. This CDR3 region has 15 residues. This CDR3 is CASSTPGQGYYEQYF. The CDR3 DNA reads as TGTGCCAGCAGTACGCCGGGACAGGGTTACTACGAGCAGTACTTC.

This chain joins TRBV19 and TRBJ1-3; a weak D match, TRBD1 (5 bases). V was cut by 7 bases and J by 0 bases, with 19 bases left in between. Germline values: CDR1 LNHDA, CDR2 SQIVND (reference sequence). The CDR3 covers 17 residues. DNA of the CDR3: TGTGCCAGTACCTCGGGGCGCAGGAGGGCCTCTGGAAACACCATATATTTT. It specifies CASTSGRRRASGNTIYF.

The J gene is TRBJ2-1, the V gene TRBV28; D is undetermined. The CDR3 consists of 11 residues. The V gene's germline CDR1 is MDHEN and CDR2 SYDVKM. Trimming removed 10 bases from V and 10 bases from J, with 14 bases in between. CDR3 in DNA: TGTGCCACCCGAGTATATGCGGAGCAGTTCTTC. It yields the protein CATRVYAEQFF.

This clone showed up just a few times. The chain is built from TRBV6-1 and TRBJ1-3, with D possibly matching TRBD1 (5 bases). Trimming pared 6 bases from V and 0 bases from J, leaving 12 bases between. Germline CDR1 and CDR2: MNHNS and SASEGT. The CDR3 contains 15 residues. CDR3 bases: TGTGCCAGCAGCTTACAGGAGATCTCTGGAAACACCATATATTTT. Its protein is CASSLQEISGNTIYF.

The CDR3 region has the DNA TGTGCCAGCAGTTTACAGGGGGTCCCCGAGCAGTACTTC. It is translated as CASSLQGVPEQYF. The rearrangement uses TRBV27 and TRBJ2-7; 7 bases map to TRBD1. CDR1 MNHEY and CDR2 SMNVEV come from the germline V gene (reference sequence). J lost 6 bases, V lost 2 bases, and 4 bases had no gene match. This CDR3 has 13 amino acids.

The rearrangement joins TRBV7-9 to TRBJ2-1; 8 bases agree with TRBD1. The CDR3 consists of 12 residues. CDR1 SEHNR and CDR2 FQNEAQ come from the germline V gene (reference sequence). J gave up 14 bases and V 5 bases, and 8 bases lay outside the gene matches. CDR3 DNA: TGTGCCAGCAGCCCCGGACGACAGGGGAAGTTCTTC. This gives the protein CASSPGRQGKFF.

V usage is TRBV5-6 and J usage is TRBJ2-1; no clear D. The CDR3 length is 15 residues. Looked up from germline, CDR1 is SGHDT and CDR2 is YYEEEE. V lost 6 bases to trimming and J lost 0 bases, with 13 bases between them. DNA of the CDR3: TGTGCCAGCACGCCGTGGCGGTACTCCTACAATGAGCAGTTCTTC. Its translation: CASTPWRYSYNEQFF.

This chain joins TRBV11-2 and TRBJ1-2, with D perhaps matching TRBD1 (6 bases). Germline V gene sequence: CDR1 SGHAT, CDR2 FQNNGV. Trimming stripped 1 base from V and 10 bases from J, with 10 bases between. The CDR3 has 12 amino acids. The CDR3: CASSLGDIIYTF. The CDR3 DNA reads TGTGCCAGCAGCTTAGGGGACATTATCTACACCTTC.

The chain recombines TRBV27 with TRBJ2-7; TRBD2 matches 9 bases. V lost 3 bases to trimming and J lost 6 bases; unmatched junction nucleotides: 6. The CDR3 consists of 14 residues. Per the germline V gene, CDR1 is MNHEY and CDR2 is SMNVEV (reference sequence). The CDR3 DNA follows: TGTGCCAGCAGTTTCTCAGGACTAGCGATCGAGCAGTACTTC. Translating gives CASSFSGLAIEQYF.

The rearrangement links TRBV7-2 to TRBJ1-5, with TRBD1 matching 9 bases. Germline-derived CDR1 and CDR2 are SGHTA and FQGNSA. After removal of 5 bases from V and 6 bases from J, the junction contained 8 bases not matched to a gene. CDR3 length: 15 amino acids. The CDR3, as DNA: TGTGCCAGCAGCCCGCGACAGGGGGGTGTTCAGCCCCAGCATTTT. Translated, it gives CASSPRQGGVQPQHF.

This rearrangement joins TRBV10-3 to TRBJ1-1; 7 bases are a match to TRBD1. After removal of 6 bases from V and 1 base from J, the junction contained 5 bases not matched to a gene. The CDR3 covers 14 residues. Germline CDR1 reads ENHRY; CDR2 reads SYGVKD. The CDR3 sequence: CAIRNRGENTEAFF. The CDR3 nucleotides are TGTGCCATCAGGAACAGGGGTGAGAACACTGAAGCTTTCTTT.

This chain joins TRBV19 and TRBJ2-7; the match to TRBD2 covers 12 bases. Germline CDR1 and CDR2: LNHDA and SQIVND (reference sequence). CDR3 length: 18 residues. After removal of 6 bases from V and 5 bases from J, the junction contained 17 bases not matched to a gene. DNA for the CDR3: TGTGCCAGTAGAGCGCGATTTCGACTAGCGGGAGTATCGGACGAGCAGTACTTC. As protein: CASRARFRLAGVSDEQYF.

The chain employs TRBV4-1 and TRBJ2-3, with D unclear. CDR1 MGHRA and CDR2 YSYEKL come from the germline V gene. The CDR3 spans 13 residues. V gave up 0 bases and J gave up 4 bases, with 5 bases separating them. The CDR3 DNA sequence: TGCGCCAGCAGCCAAGAGTCTTCAGATACGCAGTATTTT. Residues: CASSQESSDTQYF.

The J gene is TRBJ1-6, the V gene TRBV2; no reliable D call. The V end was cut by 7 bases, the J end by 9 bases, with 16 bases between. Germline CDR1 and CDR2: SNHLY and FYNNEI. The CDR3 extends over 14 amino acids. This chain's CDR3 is CASKEGGSSSPLHF. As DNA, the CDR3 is TGTGCCAGCAAGGAGGGAGGGTCCTCTTCACCCCTCCACTTT.

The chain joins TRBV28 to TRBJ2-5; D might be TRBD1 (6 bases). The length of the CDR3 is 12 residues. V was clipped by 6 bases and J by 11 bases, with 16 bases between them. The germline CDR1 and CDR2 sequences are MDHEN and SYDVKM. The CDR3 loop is CASRDSLLGQYF. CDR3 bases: TGTGCCAGCAGGGACAGTCTACTAGGGCAGTACTTC.

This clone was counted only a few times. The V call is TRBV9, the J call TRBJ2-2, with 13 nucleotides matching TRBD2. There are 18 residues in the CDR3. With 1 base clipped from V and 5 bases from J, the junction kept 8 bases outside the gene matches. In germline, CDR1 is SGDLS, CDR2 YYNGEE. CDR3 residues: CASSVNHRTSGSTGELFF. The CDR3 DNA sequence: TGTGCCAGCAGCGTAAATCATCGGACTAGCGGGAGTACCGGGGAGCTGTTTTTT.

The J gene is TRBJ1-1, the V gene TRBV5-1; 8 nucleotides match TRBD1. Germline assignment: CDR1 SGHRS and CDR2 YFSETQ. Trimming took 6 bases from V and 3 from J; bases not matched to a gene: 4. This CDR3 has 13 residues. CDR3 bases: TGCGCCAGCACCCAGGACAGGGACACTGAAGCTTTCTTT. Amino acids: CASTQDRDTEAFF.

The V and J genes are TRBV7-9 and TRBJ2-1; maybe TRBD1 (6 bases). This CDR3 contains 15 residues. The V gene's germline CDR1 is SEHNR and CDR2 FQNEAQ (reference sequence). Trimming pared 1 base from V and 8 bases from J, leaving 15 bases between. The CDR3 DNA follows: TGTGCCAGCAGCTTAGGTATTGGCAGGGGCTATGAGCAGTTCTTC. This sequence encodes CASSLGIGRGYEQFF. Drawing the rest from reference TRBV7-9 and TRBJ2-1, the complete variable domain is DTGVSQNPRHKITKRGQNVTFRCDPISEHNRLYWYRQTLGQGPEFLTYFQNEAQLEKSRLLSDRFSAERPKGSFSTLEIQRTEQGDSAMYLCASSLGIGRGYEQFFGPGTRLTVL.

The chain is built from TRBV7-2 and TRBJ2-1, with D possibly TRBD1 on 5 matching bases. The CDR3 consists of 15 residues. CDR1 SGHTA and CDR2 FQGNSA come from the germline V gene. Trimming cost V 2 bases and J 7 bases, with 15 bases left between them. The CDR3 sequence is CASSLQQAFQNEQFF. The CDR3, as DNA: TGTGCCAGCAGCTTACAACAGGCCTTTCAGAATGAGCAGTTCTTC.

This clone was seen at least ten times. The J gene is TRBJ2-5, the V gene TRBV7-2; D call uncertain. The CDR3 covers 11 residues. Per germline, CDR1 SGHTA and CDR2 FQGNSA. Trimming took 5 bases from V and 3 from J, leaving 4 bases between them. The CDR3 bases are TGTGCCAGCAGCACGGAAGAGACCCAGTACTTC. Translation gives CASSTEETQYF.

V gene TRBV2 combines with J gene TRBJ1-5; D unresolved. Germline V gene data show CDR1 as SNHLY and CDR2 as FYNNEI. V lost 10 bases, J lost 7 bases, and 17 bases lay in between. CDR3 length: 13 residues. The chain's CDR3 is CATKLSIRQPQHF. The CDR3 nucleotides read TGTGCCACGAAATTGAGTATTCGGCAGCCCCAGCATTTT.

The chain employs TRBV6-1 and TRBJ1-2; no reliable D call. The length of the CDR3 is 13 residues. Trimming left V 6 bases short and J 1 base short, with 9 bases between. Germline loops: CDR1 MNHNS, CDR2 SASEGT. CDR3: CASSYGINYGYTF. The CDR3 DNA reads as TGTGCCAGCAGCTACGGGATTAACTATGGCTACACCTTC.

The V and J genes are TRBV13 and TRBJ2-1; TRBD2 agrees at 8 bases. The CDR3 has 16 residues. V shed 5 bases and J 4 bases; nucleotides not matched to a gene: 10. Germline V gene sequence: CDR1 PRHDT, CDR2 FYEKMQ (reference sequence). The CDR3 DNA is TGTGCCAGCAGCATCCTTACTAGCGGCCTGTACAATGAGCAGTTCTTC. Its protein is CASSILTSGLYNEQFF.

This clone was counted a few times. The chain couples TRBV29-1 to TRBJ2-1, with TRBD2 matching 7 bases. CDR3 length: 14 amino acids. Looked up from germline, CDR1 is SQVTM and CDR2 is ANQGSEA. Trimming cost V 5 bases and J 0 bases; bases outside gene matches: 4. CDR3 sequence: CSVFAGDSYNEQFF. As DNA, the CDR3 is TGCAGCGTTTTTGCGGGAGACTCCTACAATGAGCAGTTCTTC.

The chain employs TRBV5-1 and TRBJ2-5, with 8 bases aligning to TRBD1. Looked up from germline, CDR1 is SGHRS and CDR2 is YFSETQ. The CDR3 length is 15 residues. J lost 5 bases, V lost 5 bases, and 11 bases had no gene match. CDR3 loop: CASSLTGVRIETQYF. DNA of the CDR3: TGCGCCAGCAGTCTGACAGGGGTCAGGATTGAGACCCAGTACTTC.

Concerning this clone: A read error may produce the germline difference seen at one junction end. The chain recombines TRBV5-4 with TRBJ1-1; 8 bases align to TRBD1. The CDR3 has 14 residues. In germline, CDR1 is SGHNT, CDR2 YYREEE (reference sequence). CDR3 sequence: CASTLDRVDTEAFF. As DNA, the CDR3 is TGTGCCAGCACCTTGGACAGGGTTGACACTGAAGCTTTCTTT.